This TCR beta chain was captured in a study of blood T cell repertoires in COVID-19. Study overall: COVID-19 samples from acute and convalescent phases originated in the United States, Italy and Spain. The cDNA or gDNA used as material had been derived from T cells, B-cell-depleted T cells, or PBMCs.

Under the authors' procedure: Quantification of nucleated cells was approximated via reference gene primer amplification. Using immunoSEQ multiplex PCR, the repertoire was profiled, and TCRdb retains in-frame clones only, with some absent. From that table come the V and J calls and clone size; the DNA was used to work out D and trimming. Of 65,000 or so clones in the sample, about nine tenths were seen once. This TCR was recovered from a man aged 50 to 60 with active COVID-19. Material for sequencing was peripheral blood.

As DNA, the CDR3 is TGTGCCTGGAGTTCGTGGGACAGCGACTATGGCTACACCTTC. Amino acids: CAWSSWDSDYGYTF. The chain has TRBV30 and TRBJ1-2, with 7 bases fitting TRBD1. The CDR3 spans 14 residues. Trimming took 2 bases from V and 3 from J; bases not matched to a gene: 6. The V gene's germline CDR1 is GTSNPN and CDR2 SVGIG (reference sequence).